Listed here is a single T cell receptor (beta chain). Its antigen remains undetermined. There are no base qualities to consult, and no much larger clone falls within one base. The sample is drawn from a study of blood T cells in healthy people across ages (dated by TCRdb to 2014 to 2015). For the study in its entirety: In model experiments, roughly one uniquely barcoded TCR beta cDNA molecule per two T cells was captured by template switching. Donors of different ages were randomly distributed across sequencing lanes to avoid experimental bias. The donors were split into four age groups: young (average about 16 years), middle-aged (39), aged (over 55) and long-lived (roughly 88). For two donors (one aged 18 to 29 and one aged 80 or older), the study analyzed two additional independent replicas of 1 million unique cDNA reads from the same blood draw. Age-related changes in TCR beta repertoire diversity were measured in the study by deep sequencing normalized with unique cDNA molecular identifiers. Overall study results and their limits: As age increased, observed TCR beta diversity per million T cells dropped in a roughly linear way, and a significant reduction was already evident by age about 40. Because profiling used bulk unsorted PBMCs, naive and antigen-experienced compartments could not be compared conclusively. There was a strong correlation between observed TCR beta diversity and the percentage of naive T cells measured by flow cytometry. Estimates of total diversity based on one million sequenced T cells were considered lower bounds and underestimates. The long-lived group showed more naive CD4+ T cells, fewer expanded clones and increased TCR diversity than the aged group, suggesting age selection. Because donor CMV infection status was unknown, age-related changes in expanded clonotypes were potentially confounded.

The 39 donors, aged about 6 to 100 years, were systemically healthy Caucasian individuals from Russia. Approximately 11 milliliters of peripheral blood were drawn from each donor into EDTA-treated Vacutainer tubes. PBMCs were isolated by Ficoll-Paque density-gradient centrifugation, with at least 6 million obtained per sample. Trizol reagent was used to extract total RNA from PBMCs, with at least 6 micrograms per sample. For every donor, an aliquot of PBMCs went through flow cytometry to measure the percentages of naive CD45RAhigh/CD27high T cells. Libraries were prepared through 5' RACE. The listed sequencing device is Illumina HiSeq 2500. A second PCR of about 6 to 11 cycles was performed with a sample-barcoded 5' primer and a J-beta primer mix. Each TCR beta cDNA molecule received a unique molecular identifier from a template-switch 5' adaptor carrying 12 random nucleotides. At least 3 million CDR3-containing paired-end reads were obtained from each sample. First-strand cDNA was synthesized from all RNA with the Mint cDNA synthesis kit, primed by a TRBC-specific oligonucleotide. After uracil-DNA glycosylase treatment, a first 18-cycle PCR used universal primers M1SS and BC2_uni_R on all cDNA. Per the authors' processing: For normalization, 1 million high-quality reads were randomly selected from each sample, with every read carrying a distinct molecular identifier. Reads with shared molecular identifiers were discarded instead of being binned into consensus sequences. MiTCR, with a Q25 quality threshold and the strictest error-elimination algorithm, was used for CDR3 identification, clonotype clustering and error correction. Lower-bound total TCR beta diversity was estimated with a nonparametric unseen species model using Euler transformation. TCRdb took the public reads, trimmed them with fastp at Q25, ran MiXCR for clone calling and kept in-frame beta chains. Rows with one shared CDR3 protein collapse into an entry with the most common genes and DNA. In this record, the V and J calls reflect TCRdb's handling and not the investigators' own analysis. The sample table shows about a million distinct CDR3 sequences, and approximately 38% are seen once. About 12% of the sample is in the top ten clones.

The germline V gene (reference sequence) provides CDR1 DFQATT and CDR2 SNEGSKA. Between the V and J ends, shortened by 1 base and 11 bases respectively, the junction contains 17 bases. The CDR3 measures 13 amino acids from cysteine to phenylalanine. Left in the record is the CDR3 DNA by itself, 39 bases read in frame from the first base. The sample taken for sequencing was blood. The sequence is built from TRBV20-1 and TRBJ2-5; no D gene is confidently identified. The clonotype was recovered from a man aged 18 to 35 in good health. The CDR3 corresponds to CSARVGSLDEQYF. The bases read TGCAGTGCTAGAGTAGGCTCTCTGGATGAGCAGTACTTC.